This T cell receptor beta chain derives from a study of cytomegalovirus exposure and HLA in healthy donors. Overall study: Early on, a data release was issued that held roughly 80 million unique TCRs from HLA-typed donors. Across more than 350 genotyped donors, 81% landed in the Caucasian-associated ancestry cluster.

The CDR3 is 15 residues long. Germline V CDR1 and CDR2: LNHDA, SQIVND (reference sequence). The V and J ends lost 5 bases and 0 bases respectively, with 10 bases between them. Amplification used 60 Vbeta primers and 13 Jbeta primers. Sequenced by immunoSEQ multiplex PCR; TCRdb stores in-frame clones only, minus some. The sample holds around 95,000 clones, about four fifths seen once. General study results and limits: CMV antigen specificity was confirmed in vitro for three CMV-associated chains. Further analysis, carried out later, found HLA-associated TCR beta chains more clonally expanded than equally common other chains.

For this clone: Its target is unknown.

The sequencing sample was made of PBMCs. This clonotype was obtained from a woman aged 40 to 55 in good health and CMV-seropositive. The J gene is TRBJ2-2, the V gene TRBV19; D call uncertain. For the CDR3, the DNA is TGTGCCAGTAGTCAAACCCCAGCGAACACCGGGGAGCTGTTTTTT. It yields the protein CASSQTPANTGELFF.